This T cell receptor (beta chain) was sequenced during a study of response to subunit inactivated influenza vaccine. Study-wide results and caveats: The authors suggested that every seasonal influenza vaccination recruits few new T cells.

As regards this clonotype: Antigen: not known.

This CDR3 region has 16 residues. J lost 1 base, V lost 6 bases, and 10 bases had no gene match. CDR1 and CDR2 from the germline V gene are SQVTM and ANQGSEA. TCRdb analysed the RT-PCR reads with MiXCR anew, one entry per CDR3 protein. Of about 780,000 distinct CDR3 sequences in the sample, around 20% were seen once. The chain employs TRBV29-1 and TRBJ2-7, with 12 positions matching TRBD2. This TCR came from a man in his fifties who received an inactivated influenza vaccine. The specimen comprised PBMCs from blood, sampled 5 days after vaccination. CDR3 coding DNA: TGCAGCGTGACCGGGACTAGCGGGCGTCTTTCCTACGAGCAGTACTTC. This translates into CSVTGTSGRLSYEQYF.